One and the same sample provided the 21 T cell receptor beta chains below, sequenced in a study of CD8+ T cells in alopecia areata. cDNA prepared by RNA extraction and subsequent reverse transcription served as the template for sequencing. TCRdb keeps only in-frame clones here, not all; method: immunoSEQ multiplex PCR. The sample lists roughly 100,000 clones; roughly half were seen once. Sequencing used CD4+ T cells sorted from blood. These receptors originate from a human donor in good health.

The rearrangement links TRBV11-1 to TRBJ2-7; D is possibly TRBD1 (6 bases). CDR1 is SGHAT, CDR2 FQDESV, per germline (reference sequence). Trimming removed 5 bases from V and 3 bases from J, with 17 bases in between. This CDR3 is 15 amino acids long. The DNA of the CDR3 is TGTGCCAGCAGCCCCAATACCGGGACATACTACGAGCAGTACTTC. It is translated as CASSPNTGTYYEQYF.

The V call is TRBV19, the J call TRBJ2-1; 8 bases are shared with TRBD2. The CDR3 is made up of 15 amino acids. V lost 6 bases, J lost 4 bases, and 8 bases stayed unmatched. Germline CDR1 LNHDA, CDR2 SQIVND (reference sequence). The CDR3 loop is CASRPGLGLYNEQFF. The CDR3 DNA reads as TGTGCCAGTAGACCGGGACTAGGGCTGTACAATGAGCAGTTCTTC.

J is TRBJ1-6 and V is TRBV27; D is possibly TRBD1 (6 bases). Trimming took off 2 bases at V and 6 bases at J, with 14 bases between the two ends. The CDR3 covers 16 residues. Per the germline V gene, CDR1 is MNHEY and CDR2 is SMNVEV (reference sequence). The CDR3 DNA reads as TGTGCCAGCAGTTTAGGGGGGCATCAGGGTAATTCACCCCTCCACTTT. Translation gives CASSLGGHQGNSPLHF.

The chain combines TRBV5-1 with TRBJ1-1; no definite D call. V was clipped by 0 bases and J by 4 bases, with 7 bases between them. This CDR3 comprises 13 residues. CDR1 SGHRS and CDR2 YFSETQ come from the germline V gene. CDR3: CASSLDGVTEAFF. CDR3 coding DNA: TGCGCCAGCAGCTTGGACGGGGTCACTGAAGCTTTCTTT.

The chain recombines TRBV5-4 with TRBJ2-2; 7 bases are a match to TRBD2. Looked up from germline, CDR1 is SGHNT and CDR2 is YYREEE (reference sequence). There are 15 residues in the CDR3. The ends lost 7 bases at V and 5 bases at J; junction bases unmatched: 11. CDR3 nucleotides: TGTGCCAGCGAGTCTAGCGGTCGGGGGACCGGGGAGCTGTTTTTT. Translation: CASESSGRGTGELFF. The complete variable domain, with remaining parts taken from reference TRBV5-4 and TRBJ2-2, reads ETGVTQSPTHLIKTRGQQVTLRCSSQSGHNTVSWYQQALGQGPQFIFQYYREEENGRGNFPPRFSGLQFPNYSSELNVNALELDDSALYLCASESSGRGTGELFFGEGSRLTVL.

This clone was detected only a few times. The chain has TRBV29-1 and TRBJ2-4, with D possibly being TRBD2 (5 bases). With 3 bases removed from V and 7 bases from J, the gap between germline ends came to 13 bases. The CDR3 has 13 residues. Germline V gene data show CDR1 as SQVTM and CDR2 as ANQGSEA. CDR3 sequence: CSVDGPGLNIQYF. Here the CDR3 DNA reads TGCAGCGTTGATGGTCCGGGGTTGAACATTCAGTACTTC. The variable domain in full, with the rest retrieved from reference TRBV29-1 and TRBJ2-4, is SAVISQKPSRDICQRGTSLTIQCQVDSQVTMMFWYRQQPGQSLTLIATANQGSEATYESGFVIDKFPISRPNLTFSTLTVSNMSPEDSSIYLCSVDGPGLNIQYFGAGTRLSVL.

The chain carries TRBV5-1 and TRBJ2-3; TRBD2 agrees at 9 bases. The germline CDR1 and CDR2 sequences are SGHRS and YFSETQ. V lost 1 base, J lost 5 bases, and 8 bases stayed unmatched. The length of the CDR3 is 16 residues. In nucleotides, the CDR3 is TGCGCCAGCAGCTTGATGCGGGGGGGCCAAGTAGATACGCAGTATTTT. Encoded protein: CASSLMRGGQVDTQYF.

This clone was found a few times. The chain employs TRBV9 and TRBJ1-2; no firm D call. Germline CDR1 is SGDLS and CDR2 is YYNGEE. V lost 3 bases and J 4 bases, leaving 16 bases between the germline ends. The length of the CDR3 is 15 residues. The CDR3 coding sequence is TGTGCCAGCAGCGCGACACCGGACGGACTCTATGGCTACACCTTC. Amino acid sequence: CASSATPDGLYGYTF.

This clone was found a few times. The J gene is TRBJ2-7, the V gene TRBV29-1; no definite D call. Germline V lookup: CDR1 SQVTM, CDR2 ANQGSEA. CDR3 length: 12 amino acids. V was shortened by 3 bases and J by 5 bases, with 11 bases between the two germline ends. The CDR3 coding sequence is TGCAGCGTTGAGTATGGTAGCCACGAGCAGTACTTC. Protein: CSVEYGSHEQYF.

The chain links TRBV30 to TRBJ2-5; 12 bases map to TRBD1. V dropped 5 bases and J dropped 4; count of bases not matched to a gene: 8. The germline V gene encodes CDR1 GTSNPN and CDR2 SVGIG (reference sequence). The CDR3 spans 15 residues. CDR3 protein: CAWRPGQGARETQYF. The CDR3 DNA reads as TGTGCCTGGCGCCCGGGACAGGGGGCGCGAGAGACCCAGTACTTC.

V is TRBV27 and J is TRBJ2-4; perhaps TRBD1 as D (6 bases). The CDR3 is made up of 13 amino acids. Germline V gene sequence: CDR1 MNHEY, CDR2 SMNVEV (reference sequence). V lost 6 bases to trimming and J lost 8 bases, with 14 bases between them. CDR3 coding DNA: TGTGCCAGCAGGGGGGCCGGTGGGGACATTCAGTACTTC. Its protein is CASRGAGGDIQYF.

This clone was found once. V usage is TRBV15 and J usage is TRBJ1-2; D perhaps matches TRBD1 (5 bases). V was pared by 8 bases and J by 0 bases, with 10 bases between. The CDR3 has 13 amino acids. Germline CDR1 is LNHNV and CDR2 is YYDKDF (reference sequence). Written as DNA, the CDR3 is TGTGCCACCGCCGGGACCGCTAACTATGGCTACACCTTC. Its protein product is CATAGTANYGYTF.

A few counts support this clone. J is TRBJ2-5 and V is TRBV2; D unresolved. With 5 bases removed from V and 5 bases from J, the gap between germline ends came to 3 bases. The CDR3 loop spans 10 amino acids. Germline CDR1 SNHLY, CDR2 FYNNEI. The CDR3: CASSRETQYF. CDR3 bases: TGTGCCAGCAGTCGGGAGACCCAGTACTTC.

This clone came up a few times. V gene TRBV5-6 combines with J gene TRBJ1-1, with D maybe TRBD1 (5 bases). Germline V gene data show CDR1 as SGHDT and CDR2 as YYEEEE. This CDR3 is 14 amino acids long. V shed 1 base and J shed 1 base, with 8 bases lying between them. CDR3 sequence reads: CASSLFQGNTEAFF. The CDR3 bases are TGTGCCAGCAGCTTGTTCCAGGGGAACACTGAAGCTTTCTTT.

This clone has more than one count but fewer than ten. The chain is built from TRBV19 and TRBJ1-2; maybe TRBD1 (5 bases). V shed 3 bases and J shed 4 bases, with 15 bases lying between them. The germline V gene has CDR1 LNHDA and CDR2 SQIVND (reference sequence). This CDR3 region has 15 residues. The CDR3 DNA reads TGTGCCAGTAGTATCCGAATCGACAGCGTCTATGGCTACACCTTC. The encoded protein is CASSIRIDSVYGYTF.

This chain links TRBV5-6 with TRBJ2-1; D gene ambiguous. Germline V CDR1 and CDR2: SGHDT, YYEEEE. This CDR3 contains 12 residues. The germline V and J ends were trimmed by 1 base and 7 bases, with 6 bases remaining between them. This chain's CDR3 is CASSLTWNEQFF. The CDR3 DNA follows: TGTGCCAGCAGCTTGACCTGGAATGAGCAGTTCTTC.

The V call is TRBV13, the J call TRBJ2-3; TRBD2 matches 8 bases. CDR1 is PRHDT, CDR2 FYEKMQ, per germline (reference sequence). The CDR3 is 15 amino acids. With 2 bases clipped from V and 0 bases from J, the junction kept 1 base outside the gene matches. This chain's CDR3 is CASSLQRGSTDTQYF. The CDR3 nucleotides are TGTGCCAGCAGCTTACAGCGGGGGAGCACAGATACGCAGTATTTT.

This clone turned up a few times. The J gene is TRBJ2-7, the V gene TRBV27; TRBD2 aligns across 8 bases. The V gene end was trimmed by 6 bases and the J gene end by 4 bases; junction bases not matched to a gene: 14. CDR3 length equals 16 residues. Germline V CDR1 and CDR2: MNHEY, SMNVEV (reference sequence). The CDR3 is CASRGLGNRDRYEQYF. CDR3 bases: TGTGCCAGCAGGGGACTAGGAAACAGGGACCGGTACGAGCAGTACTTC.

This chain uses TRBV9 with TRBJ1-4; TRBD1 aligns across 9 bases. The CDR3 is made up of 16 amino acids. V shed 0 bases, J shed 5 bases, and the junction held 5 bases outside the gene matches. CDR1 and CDR2 (germline): SGDLS, YYNGEE. CDR3 protein: CASSVGIGQGNEKLFF. For the CDR3, the DNA is TGTGCCAGCAGCGTAGGTATAGGACAGGGGAATGAAAAACTGTTTTTT.

This chain links TRBV6-5 with TRBJ1-6, with D tentatively TRBD1 (6 bases). CDR1 MNHEY and CDR2 SVGAGI come from the germline V gene. The CDR3 contains 15 residues. Trimming removed 0 bases from V and 9 bases from J, with 12 bases in between. The chain's CDR3 is CASSYSQGPGSPLHF. The CDR3 coding sequence is TGTGCCAGCAGTTACTCGCAGGGGCCAGGTTCACCCCTCCACTTT.

The V and J genes are TRBV2 and TRBJ2-5; TRBD1 matches 9 bases. This CDR3 comprises 14 residues. V shed 7 bases and J 2 bases; nucleotides not matched to a gene: 5. Germline CDR1 reads SNHLY; CDR2 reads FYNNEI. In DNA form, the CDR3 reads TGTGCCAGCACCCTGGACAGGGGACAAGAGACCCAGTACTTC. It codes for CASTLDRGQETQYF. The full variable domain, with the rest looked up from reference TRBV2 and TRBJ2-5, is EPEVTQTPSHQVTQMGQEVILRCVPISNHLYFYWYRQILGQKVEFLVSFYNNEISEKSEIFDDQFSVERPDGSNFTLKIRSTKLEDSAMYFCASTLDRGQETQYFGPGTRLLVL.